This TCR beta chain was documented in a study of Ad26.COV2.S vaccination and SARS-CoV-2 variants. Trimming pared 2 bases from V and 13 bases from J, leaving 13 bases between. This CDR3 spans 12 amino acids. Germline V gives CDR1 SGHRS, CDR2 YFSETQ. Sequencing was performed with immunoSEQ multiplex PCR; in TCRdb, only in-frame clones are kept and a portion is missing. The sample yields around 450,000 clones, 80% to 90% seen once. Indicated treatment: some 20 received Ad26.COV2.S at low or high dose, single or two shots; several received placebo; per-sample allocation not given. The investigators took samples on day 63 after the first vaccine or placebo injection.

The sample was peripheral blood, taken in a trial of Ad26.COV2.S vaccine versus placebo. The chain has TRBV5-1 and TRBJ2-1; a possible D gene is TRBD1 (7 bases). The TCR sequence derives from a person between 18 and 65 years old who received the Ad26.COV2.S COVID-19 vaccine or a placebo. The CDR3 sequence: CASSFDRDSQFF. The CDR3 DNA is TGCGCCAGCAGCTTCGACAGGGACTCTCAGTTCTTC.